This T cell receptor beta chain originates from a study of metastatic and nonmetastatic thyroid tumors. Germline CDR1 reads MNHNY; CDR2 reads SVGAGI (reference sequence). The trim removed 4 bases at V and 2 bases at J, leaving 2 bases unmatched. This CDR3 region has 15 residues. Original handling: It was from CDR3 differences across clinicopathological groups that a distant-metastasis classifier for papillary thyroid cancer was built. TCRdb re-called clones via MiXCR from the PCR reads. The V and J calls here are based on TCRdb, not the publication. This sample has over 30,000 clones, with roughly 33% found just once. This clone turned up a few times. Each patient went into thyroid surgery without having received any treatment.

The origin of this receptor is a female donor with papillary thyroid cancer or a benign thyroid nodule (not recorded which). Some clones in this sample may be carry-over from other donors' samples. The sample was tumor tissue. This rearrangement joins TRBV6-6 to TRBJ1-5; 10 nucleotides align to TRBD1. CDR3 nucleotides: TGTGCCAGCAGTTCCGGGACAGGGGGCAATCAGCCCCAGCATTTT. Protein product: CASSSGTGGNQPQHF.